This T cell receptor (beta chain) was found in a study of T cell changes during pregnancy in multiple sclerosis. Assay: immunoSEQ multiplex PCR; the TCRdb copy retains only in-frame clones and omits some. The sample has more than 35,000 clones, 88% seen once. The germline V gene encodes CDR1 GTSNPN and CDR2 SVGIG (reference sequence). The CDR3 is 13 amino acids. V lost 3 bases and J lost 2, with 10 bases in between. The sequenced sample was CD8+ T cells from peripheral blood mononuclear cells, obtained after pregnancy. The chain joins TRBV30 to TRBJ1-2, with no clear D. This sequence originates from a female donor in good health, enrolled as a control in a pregnancy study. The CDR3 loop reads CAWSITENYGYTF. Written as DNA, the CDR3 is TGTGCCTGGAGCATTACAGAAAACTATGGCTACACCTTC.